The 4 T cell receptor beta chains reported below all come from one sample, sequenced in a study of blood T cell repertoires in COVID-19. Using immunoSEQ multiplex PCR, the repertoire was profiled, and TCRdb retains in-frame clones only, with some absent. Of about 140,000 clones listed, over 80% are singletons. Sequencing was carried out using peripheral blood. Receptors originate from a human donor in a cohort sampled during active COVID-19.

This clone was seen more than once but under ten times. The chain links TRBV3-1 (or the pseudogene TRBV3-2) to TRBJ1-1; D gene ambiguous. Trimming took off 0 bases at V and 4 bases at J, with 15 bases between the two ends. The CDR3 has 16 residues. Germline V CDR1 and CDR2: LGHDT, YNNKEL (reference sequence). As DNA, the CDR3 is TGTGCCAGCAGCCAAGATCCTGGCCCCCGGGGCACTGAAGCTTTCTTT. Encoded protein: CASSQDPGPRGTEAFF.

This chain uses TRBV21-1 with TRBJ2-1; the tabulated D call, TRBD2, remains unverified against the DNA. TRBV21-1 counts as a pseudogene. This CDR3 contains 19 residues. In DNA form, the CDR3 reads TGTGCCAGCAGCAAAGAGGCTAGCGGGAGCCTTGGCTCCTACAATGAGCAGTTCTTC. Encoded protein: CASSKEASGSLGSYNEQFF.

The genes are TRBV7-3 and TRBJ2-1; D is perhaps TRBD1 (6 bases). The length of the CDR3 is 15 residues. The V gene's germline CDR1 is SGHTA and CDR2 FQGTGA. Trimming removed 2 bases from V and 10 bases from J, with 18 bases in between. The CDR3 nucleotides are TGTGCCAGCAGCTTAGAGGACAGCCCTACAAGGGAGCAGTTCTTC. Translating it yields CASSLEDSPTREQFF.

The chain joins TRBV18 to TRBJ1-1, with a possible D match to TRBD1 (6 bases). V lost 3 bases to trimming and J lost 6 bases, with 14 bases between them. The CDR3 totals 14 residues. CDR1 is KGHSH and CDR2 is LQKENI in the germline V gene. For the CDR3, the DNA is TGTGCCAGCTCACCCAGGGGATTGATATCTGAAGCTTTCTTT. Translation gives CASSPRGLISEAFF.